One sample yielded the 20 T cell receptor beta chains listed below, sequenced in a study of cytomegalovirus exposure and HLA in healthy donors. The PCR had 60 Vbeta and 13 Jbeta primers. Sequenced by immunoSEQ multiplex PCR; TCRdb stores in-frame clones only, minus some. The sample spans 100,000 to 150,000 clones; the ten largest clones claim approximately 1.8%. Sequencing was carried out using PBMCs. The receptors here all came from a man aged 18-30 years in good health and CMV-seronegative.

CDR3 nucleotides: TGTGCCAGCAGCTCGGGACAGGGTGGTACGCAGTATTTT. As protein: CASSSGQGGTQYF. J is TRBJ2-3 and V is TRBV7-8, with 9 bases lining up with TRBD1. The V and J ends lost 4 bases and 8 bases, in that order; junction bases with no gene match: 4. Germline loops: CDR1 SGHVS, CDR2 FQNEAQ. The CDR3 extends over 13 amino acids.

The chain uses TRBV15 and TRBJ1-4, with a weak D call TRBD1 (6 bases). Deletions cut 0 bases from V and 9 bases from J, with 11 bases between. This CDR3 region has 14 residues. In germline, CDR1 is LNHNV, CDR2 YYDKDF (reference sequence). CDR3 DNA sequence: TGTGCCACCAGCAGAGATCTACAGGGACAAAAACTGTTTTTT. This gives the protein CATSRDLQGQKLFF.

The chain uses TRBV6-6 and TRBJ2-7, with no clear D. Germline V gives CDR1 MNHNY, CDR2 SVGAGI (reference sequence). CDR3 length: 16 residues. The ends were cut back, 2 bases at V and 2 bases at J, with 16 bases in the middle. The CDR3 coding sequence is TGTGCCAGCAGTTACGCTTCTGTTGCTGGCCCCTACGAGCAGTACTTC. Residues: CASSYASVAGPYEQYF.

The rearrangement joins TRBV10-2 to TRBJ2-7; possible D gene TRBD1, 5 bases. The CDR3 length is 12 residues. The ends were cut back, 3 bases at V and 2 bases at J, with 5 bases in the middle. Germline V gives CDR1 WSHSY, CDR2 SAAADI. The CDR3 is CASSDRAYEQYF. Here the CDR3 DNA reads TGCGCCAGCAGTGACAGGGCCTACGAGCAGTACTTC.

This CDR3 reads CASSQGGPGQNEKLFF. In nucleotides, the CDR3 is TGTGCCAGCAGCCAAGGGGGACCGGGACAGAATGAAAAACTGTTTTTT. The rearrangement uses TRBV7-8 and TRBJ1-4; 7 nucleotides line up with TRBD1. This CDR3 is 16 amino acids long. J lost 5 bases, V lost 5 bases, and 11 bases had no gene match. The germline gives CDR1 SGHVS, CDR2 FQNEAQ. The full variable domain, rest sourced from reference TRBV7-8 and TRBJ1-4, is GAGVSQSPRYKVAKRGQDVALRCDPISGHVSLFWYQQALGQGPEFLTYFQNEAQLDKSGLPSDRFFAERPEGSVSTLKIQRTQQEDSAVYLCASSQGGPGQNEKLFFGSGTQLSVL.

The chain couples TRBV6-1 to TRBJ1-5, with D maybe TRBD1 (6 bases). CDR1 MNHNS and CDR2 SASEGT come from the germline V gene. Trimming took off 0 bases at V and 1 base at J, with 7 bases between the two ends. This CDR3 has 15 amino acids. The chain's CDR3 is CASSEAGGSNQPQHF. The CDR3 nucleotides are TGTGCCAGCAGTGAAGCTGGGGGCAGCAATCAGCCCCAGCATTTT.

The chain has TRBV12-2 and TRBJ2-7; the table gives TRBD2 as D, unverified against the DNA. TRBV12-2 is a pseudogene. The CDR3 has 14 residues. The DNA of the CDR3 is TGTGCAAGTCGCATCGGAGGGATATTCTACGAGCAGTACTTC. Amino acid sequence: CASRIGGIFYEQYF.

The chain combines TRBV28 with TRBJ2-3; D possibly corresponds to TRBD1 (6 bases). This CDR3 region has 12 residues. In germline, CDR1 is MDHEN, CDR2 SYDVKM. V dropped 7 bases and J dropped 3 bases, with 8 bases sitting between them. The CDR3 DNA reads as TGTGCCAGCAACAGGGTGACAGATACGCAGTATTTT. Protein sequence: CASNRVTDTQYF.

As to this clone: The same CDR3 can be traced to other DNA sequences in this sample. The rearrangement links TRBV9 to TRBJ2-2; TRBD2 matches 7 bases. The CDR3 covers 14 residues. In germline, CDR1 is SGDLS, CDR2 YYNGEE. Trimming at V came to 0 bases and at J to 5 bases, leaving 1 base not matched to a gene. CDR3 protein: CASSVGGGTGELFF. The DNA of the CDR3 is TGTGCCAGCAGCGTAGGGGGGGGGACCGGGGAGCTGTTTTTT. The full variable domain, completed using reference TRBV9 and TRBJ2-2, is DSGVTQTPKHLITATGQRVTLRCSPRSGDLSVYWYQQSLDQGLQFLIQYYNGEERAKGNILERFSAQQFPDLHSELNLSSLELGDSALYFCASSVGGGTGELFFGEGSRLTVL.

V gene TRBV6-4 combines with J gene TRBJ2-3; TRBD2 matches 8 bases. This CDR3 is 16 amino acids long. The V gene end was trimmed by 7 bases and the J gene end by 1 base; junction bases not matched to a gene: 10. Germline V gene sequence: CDR1 MRHNA, CDR2 SNTAGT. The CDR3 sequence is CASTHGNGGGTDTQYF. The CDR3 coding sequence is TGTGCCAGCACCCACGGAAACGGGGGGGGCACAGATACGCAGTATTTT.

V and J are TRBV28 and TRBJ2-3; a weak D match, TRBD2 (5 bases). This CDR3 has 15 amino acids. CDR1 is MDHEN and CDR2 is SYDVKM in the germline V gene. Trimming removed 8 bases at V and 6 bases at J, with 21 bases between. CDR3 in amino acids: CASETRRRLLDTQYF. The CDR3 bases are TGTGCCAGCGAGACCCGACGGAGGTTATTGGATACGCAGTATTTT. Based on the CDR3 plus reference TRBV28 and TRBJ2-3, the full variable domain is DVKVTQSSRYLVKRTGEKVFLECVQDMDHENMFWYRQDPGLGLRLIYFSYDVKMKEKGDIPEGYSVSREKKERFSLILESASTNQTSMYLCASETRRRLLDTQYFGPGTRLTVL.

J is TRBJ2-2 and V is TRBV28; 9 bases match TRBD2. This CDR3 spans 16 amino acids. Trimming cost V 7 bases and J 0 bases; bases outside gene matches: 6. CDR1 is MDHEN, CDR2 SYDVKM, per germline. The DNA for the CDR3 is TGTGCCAGCACTATAGCGGGGGCCGCGAACACCGGGGAGCTGTTTTTT. The encoded protein is CASTIAGAANTGELFF.

The rearrangement joins TRBV5-6 to TRBJ1-5; D call uncertain. Germline V CDR1 and CDR2: SGHDT, YYEEEE. Trimming shortened V by 0 bases and J by 2 bases, and 12 bases separated the two germline ends. The CDR3 has 16 residues. The CDR3 here is CASSLGPGLGNQPQHF. CDR3 sequence (DNA): TGTGCCAGCAGCTTGGGCCCGGGTTTAGGCAATCAGCCCCAGCATTTT.

V usage is TRBV11-2 and J usage is TRBJ2-5; D unresolved. The ends were cut back, 4 bases at V and 3 bases at J, with 9 bases in the middle. Germline-derived CDR1 and CDR2 are SGHAT and FQNNGV. This CDR3 spans 13 amino acids. The CDR3, as DNA: TGTGCCAGCAGCTCTAGAATTGAAGAGACCCAGTACTTC. It codes for CASSSRIEETQYF. The full variable domain, with the rest looked up from reference TRBV11-2 and TRBJ2-5, is EAGVAQSPRYKIIEKRQSVAFWCNPISGHATLYWYQQILGQGPKLLIQFQNNGVVDDSQLPKDRFSAERLKGVDSTLKIQPAKLEDSAVYLCASSSRIEETQYFGPGTRLLVL.

V usage is TRBV7-2 and J usage is TRBJ2-3, with 8 nucleotides matching TRBD2. Trimming removed 6 bases from V and 0 bases from J; junction bases left unmatched: 8. The V gene's germline CDR1 is SGHTA and CDR2 FQGNSA. CDR3 length: 16 residues. As DNA, the CDR3 is TGTGCCAGCAGGGGGTGGGCGGGGGGAAGCACAGATACGCAGTATTTT. It encodes CASRGWAGGSTDTQYF.

The chain recombines TRBV9 with TRBJ1-2; 7 nucleotides agree with TRBD1. Germline trimming cut 3 bases from V and 0 bases from J; bases unmatched to any gene: 11. Germline assignment: CDR1 SGDLS and CDR2 YYNGEE. The CDR3 consists of 17 residues. The CDR3 region is CASSAWTQGMANYGYTF. The CDR3, as DNA: TGTGCCAGCAGCGCATGGACACAGGGGATGGCTAACTATGGCTACACCTTC.

The chain employs TRBV5-1 and TRBJ1-2; TRBD1 matches 9 bases. V lost 0 bases and J lost 5; bases outside the gene matches: 5. Looked up from germline, CDR1 is SGHRS and CDR2 is YFSETQ. This CDR3 is built from 15 residues. The CDR3 sequence is CASSLGGQGRYGYTF. CDR3 nucleotide sequence: TGCGCCAGCAGCTTGGGGGGACAGGGAAGGTATGGCTACACCTTC.

V and J are TRBV6-5 and TRBJ2-1, with 10 bases identical to TRBD2. The CDR3 has 15 amino acids. Trimming at V came to 4 bases and at J to 6 bases, leaving 6 bases not matched to a gene. Per the germline V gene, CDR1 is MNHEY and CDR2 is SVGAGI. CDR3 nucleotide sequence: TGTGCCAGCAGTTTCAGACTAGCGGGTCTCAATGAGCAGTTCTTC. Translating it yields CASSFRLAGLNEQFF.

The genes are TRBV7-2 and TRBJ1-3; 9 bases line up with TRBD1. The CDR3 is made up of 16 amino acids. The trim removed 5 bases at V and 0 bases at J, leaving 5 bases unmatched. Germline loops: CDR1 SGHTA, CDR2 FQGNSA. This CDR3 is CASSPTQGASGNTIYF. The CDR3 nucleotides are TGTGCCAGCAGCCCCACACAGGGGGCCTCTGGAAACACCATATATTTT.

V and J are TRBV19 and TRBJ1-2; the match to TRBD1 covers 8 bases. The germline V gene has CDR1 LNHDA and CDR2 SQIVND (reference sequence). Trimming took 4 bases from V and 7 from J; bases not matched to a gene: 5. The CDR3 contains 13 residues. The CDR3 nucleotides are TGTGCCAGTAGTACGGGGGACAGGTCTGGCTACACCTTC. Translated: CASSTGDRSGYTF.